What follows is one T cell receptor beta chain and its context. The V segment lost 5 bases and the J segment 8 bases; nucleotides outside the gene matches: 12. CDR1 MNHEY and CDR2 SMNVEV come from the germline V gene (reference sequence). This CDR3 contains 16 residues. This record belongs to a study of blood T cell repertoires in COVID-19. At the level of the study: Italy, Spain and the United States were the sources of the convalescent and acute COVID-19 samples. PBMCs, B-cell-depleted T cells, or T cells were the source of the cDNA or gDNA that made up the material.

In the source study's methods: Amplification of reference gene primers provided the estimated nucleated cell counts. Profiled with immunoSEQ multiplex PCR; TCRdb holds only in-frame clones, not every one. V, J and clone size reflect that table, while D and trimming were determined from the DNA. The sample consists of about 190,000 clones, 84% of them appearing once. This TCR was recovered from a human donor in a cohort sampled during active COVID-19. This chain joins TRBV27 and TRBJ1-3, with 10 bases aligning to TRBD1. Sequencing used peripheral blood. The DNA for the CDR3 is TGTGCCAGCAGTCCAAGCCGGGGACAGGGGATGGACACCATATATTTT. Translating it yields CASSPSRGQGMDTIYF.